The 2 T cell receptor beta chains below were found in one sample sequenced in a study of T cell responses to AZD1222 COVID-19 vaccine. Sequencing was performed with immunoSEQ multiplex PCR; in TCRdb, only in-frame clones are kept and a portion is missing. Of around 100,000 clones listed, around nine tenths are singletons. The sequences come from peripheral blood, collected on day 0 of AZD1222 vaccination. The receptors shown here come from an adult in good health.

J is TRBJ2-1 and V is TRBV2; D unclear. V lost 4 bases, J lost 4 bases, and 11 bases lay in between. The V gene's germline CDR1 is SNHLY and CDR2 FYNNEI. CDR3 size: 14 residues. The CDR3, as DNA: TGTGCCAGCAGTGGGACCCGTACATACAATGAGCAGTTCTTC. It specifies CASSGTRTYNEQFF.

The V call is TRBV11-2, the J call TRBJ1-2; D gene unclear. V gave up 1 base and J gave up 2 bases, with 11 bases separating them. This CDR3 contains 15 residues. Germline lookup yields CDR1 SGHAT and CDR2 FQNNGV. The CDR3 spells CASSLGSGQNYGYTF. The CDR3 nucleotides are TGTGCCAGCAGCTTAGGGAGTGGGCAGAACTATGGCTACACCTTC.